This T cell receptor beta chain was sequenced in a study of CD8 T cells in ankylosing spondylitis (dated by TCRdb to the late 2010s). The study in broad terms: The study profiled T cell receptor beta repertoires in healthy donors and ankylosing spondylitis patients to find disease-linked TCR variants. The whole study cohort included 108 healthy donors and 20 to 25 ankylosing spondylitis patients. Peripheral blood was sampled, and synovial fluid was additionally collected from ankylosing spondylitis patients. Paper-wide results and their limitations: Blood from ankylosing spondylitis patients appeared to be characterized by a TCR beta motif composed of 7 to 9 highly homologous amino acid variants. According to the report, matched synovial fluid samples from ankylosing spondylitis patients were significantly enriched for the disease-linked clones. Some of the motif variants had been reported before in the synovial fluid and blood of reactive arthritis patients, a finding that suggests common disease-initiation mechanisms. A CD8+ phenotype was shown by the disease-linked clones, which were found at relatively low frequencies in peripheral blood.

V and J are truncated by 2 bases and 1 base respectively, leaving an intervening sequence of 6 bases. CDR1 and CDR2 are read off the germline V gene as SGHTA and FQGNSA. Counted from cysteine to phenylalanine, this CDR3 has 14 amino acids. Solely the CDR3 DNA is kept, with 42 bases framed from the first base. This clonotype was seen many times. Its antigen is still unknown. Per-base qualities were not stored, and no clone one base away is much larger. Reads for this sample came from an Illumina HiSeq 2500. Quantitative 5'-RACE with molecular barcodes was used to prepare TCR beta libraries. The study's processing was this. To identify disease-linked TCR variants, a new computational method was used, one built on a probabilistic model of VDJ rearrangement. Starting from the raw public reads, TCRdb applied fastp trimming at Q25, assembled clones with MiXCR and retained in-frame beta chains. Rows merge per CDR3 protein into single entries with the most common DNA and genes. V and J calls and clone size were set by TCRdb, not the authors. Here the sample has about 320,000 distinct CDR3 sequences; around a tenth occur a single time. The top ten clones comprise roughly 9.2% of the sample.

The TCR sequence derives from a female donor with ankylosing spondylitis or in good health (not recorded which). In this chain, TRBV7-2 is recombined with TRBJ1-5; confidence is insufficient to name the D gene. Material for sequencing was blood, either unsorted or a sorted T cell fraction (not recorded which). The sequenced DNA is TGTGCCAGCAGCTTAACGCCCAGCAATCAGCCCCAGCATTTT. This is translated as CASSLTPSNQPQHF.